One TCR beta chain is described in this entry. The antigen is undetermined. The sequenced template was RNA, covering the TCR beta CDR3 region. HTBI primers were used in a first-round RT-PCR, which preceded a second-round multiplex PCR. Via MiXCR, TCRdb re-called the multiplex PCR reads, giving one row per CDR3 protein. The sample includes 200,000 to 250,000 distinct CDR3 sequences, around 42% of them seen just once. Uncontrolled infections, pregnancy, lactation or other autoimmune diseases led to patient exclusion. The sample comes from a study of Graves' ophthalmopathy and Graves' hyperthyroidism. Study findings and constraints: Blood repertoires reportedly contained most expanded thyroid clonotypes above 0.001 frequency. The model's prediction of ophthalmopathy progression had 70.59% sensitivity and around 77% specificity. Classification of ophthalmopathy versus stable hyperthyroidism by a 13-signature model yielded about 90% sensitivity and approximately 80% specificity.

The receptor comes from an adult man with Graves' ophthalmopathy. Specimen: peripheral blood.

The CDR3 protein is CASSIRDREWQYF. The CDR3 nucleotides are TGTGCCAGTAGTATTCGTGACAGGGAATGGCAGTACTTC. The chain employs TRBV19 and TRBJ2-7; 7 bases map to TRBD1. The CDR3 runs 13 residues. V lost 3 bases to trimming and J lost 9 bases; unmatched junction nucleotides: 8. CDR1 is LNHDA and CDR2 is SQIVND in the germline V gene (reference sequence).